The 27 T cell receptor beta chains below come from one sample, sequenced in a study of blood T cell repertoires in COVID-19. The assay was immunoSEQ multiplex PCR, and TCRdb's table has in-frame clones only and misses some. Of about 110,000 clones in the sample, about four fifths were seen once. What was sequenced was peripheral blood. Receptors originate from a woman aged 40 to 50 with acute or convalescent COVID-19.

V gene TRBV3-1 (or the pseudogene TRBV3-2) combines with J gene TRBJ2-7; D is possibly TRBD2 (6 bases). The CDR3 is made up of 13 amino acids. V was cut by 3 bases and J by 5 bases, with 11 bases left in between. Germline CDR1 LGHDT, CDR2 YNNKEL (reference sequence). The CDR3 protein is CASSHLGGDEQYF. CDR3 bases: TGTGCCAGCAGCCACTTGGGCGGGGACGAGCAGTACTTC.

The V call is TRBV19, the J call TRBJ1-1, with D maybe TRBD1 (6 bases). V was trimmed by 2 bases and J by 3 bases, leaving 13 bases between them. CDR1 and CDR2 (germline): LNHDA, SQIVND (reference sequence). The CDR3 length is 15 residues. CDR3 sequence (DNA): TGTGCCAGTAGTATATTAGGACAGTCCTACACTGAAGCTTTCTTT. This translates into CASSILGQSYTEAFF.

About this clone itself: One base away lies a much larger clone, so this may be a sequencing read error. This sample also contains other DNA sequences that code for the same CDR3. The CDR3 sequence: CASSRGLASVEQYF. In nucleotides, the CDR3 is TGTGCCAGTAGCAGGGGACTAGCGTCCGTGGAGCAGTACTTC. The gene calls are TRBV7-9 and TRBJ2-7; 10 nucleotides match TRBD2. Trimming at V came to 9 bases and at J to 7 bases, leaving 12 bases not matched to a gene. The CDR3 consists of 14 residues. Germline V gene sequence: CDR1 SEHNR, CDR2 FQNEAQ (reference sequence).

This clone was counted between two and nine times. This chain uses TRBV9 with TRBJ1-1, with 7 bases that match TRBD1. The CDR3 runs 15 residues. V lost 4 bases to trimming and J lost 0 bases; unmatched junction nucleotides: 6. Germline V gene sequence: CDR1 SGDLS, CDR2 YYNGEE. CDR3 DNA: TGTGCCAGCAGCACACAGGGACAGATGAACACTGAAGCTTTCTTT. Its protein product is CASSTQGQMNTEAFF.

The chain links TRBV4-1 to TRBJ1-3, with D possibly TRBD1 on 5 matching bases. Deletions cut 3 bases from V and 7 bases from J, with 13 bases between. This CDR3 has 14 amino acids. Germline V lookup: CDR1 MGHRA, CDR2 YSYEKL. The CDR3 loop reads CASSHPGRGNTIYF. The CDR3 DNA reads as TGCGCCAGCAGCCACCCGGGACGGGGGAACACCATATATTTT.

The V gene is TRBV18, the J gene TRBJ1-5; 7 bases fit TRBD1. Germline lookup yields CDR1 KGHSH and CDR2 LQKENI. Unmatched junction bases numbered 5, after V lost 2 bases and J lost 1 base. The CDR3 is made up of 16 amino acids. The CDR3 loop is CASSPGTGVSNQPQHF. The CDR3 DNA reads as TGTGCCAGCTCACCAGGTACAGGGGTCAGCAATCAGCCCCAGCATTTT.

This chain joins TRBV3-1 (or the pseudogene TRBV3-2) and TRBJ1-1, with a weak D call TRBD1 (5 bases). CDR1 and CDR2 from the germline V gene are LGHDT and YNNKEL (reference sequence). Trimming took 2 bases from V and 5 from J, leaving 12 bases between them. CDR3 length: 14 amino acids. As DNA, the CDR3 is TGTGCCAGCAGCCAAACTCCAGGGACTACTGAAGCTTTCTTT. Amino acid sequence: CASSQTPGTTEAFF.

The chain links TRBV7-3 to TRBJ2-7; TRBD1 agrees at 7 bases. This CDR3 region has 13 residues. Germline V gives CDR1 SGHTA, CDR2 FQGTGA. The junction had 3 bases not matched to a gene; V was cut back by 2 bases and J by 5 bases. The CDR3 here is CASSLDRAHEQYF. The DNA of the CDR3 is TGTGCCAGCAGCTTAGACAGGGCCCACGAGCAGTACTTC.

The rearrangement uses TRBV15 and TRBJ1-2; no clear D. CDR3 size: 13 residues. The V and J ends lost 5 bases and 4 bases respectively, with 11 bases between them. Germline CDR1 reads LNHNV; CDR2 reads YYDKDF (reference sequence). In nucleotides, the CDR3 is TGTGCCACCAGCCCAGACACTCGCTATGGCTACACCTTC. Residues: CATSPDTRYGYTF.

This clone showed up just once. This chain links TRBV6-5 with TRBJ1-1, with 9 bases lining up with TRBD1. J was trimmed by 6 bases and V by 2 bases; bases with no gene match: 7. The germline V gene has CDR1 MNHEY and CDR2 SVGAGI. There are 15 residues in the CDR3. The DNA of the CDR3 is TGTGCCAGCAGTTACCAGGGGACAGGGATGGCTGAAGCTTTCTTT. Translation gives CASSYQGTGMAEAFF.

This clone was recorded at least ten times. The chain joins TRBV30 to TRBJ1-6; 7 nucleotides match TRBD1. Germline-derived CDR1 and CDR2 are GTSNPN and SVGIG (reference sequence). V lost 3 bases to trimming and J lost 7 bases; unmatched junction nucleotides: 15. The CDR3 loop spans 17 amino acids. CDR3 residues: CAWSHRHPGDSNSPLHF. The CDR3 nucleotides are TGTGCCTGGAGCCATCGCCACCCCGGGGACAGCAATTCACCCCTCCACTTT.

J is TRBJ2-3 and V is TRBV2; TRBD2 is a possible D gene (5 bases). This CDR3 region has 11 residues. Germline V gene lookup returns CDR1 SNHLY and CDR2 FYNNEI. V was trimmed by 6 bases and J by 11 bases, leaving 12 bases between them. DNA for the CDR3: TGTGCCAGCAGACGACTAACTAAGCAGTATTTT. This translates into CASRRLTKQYF.

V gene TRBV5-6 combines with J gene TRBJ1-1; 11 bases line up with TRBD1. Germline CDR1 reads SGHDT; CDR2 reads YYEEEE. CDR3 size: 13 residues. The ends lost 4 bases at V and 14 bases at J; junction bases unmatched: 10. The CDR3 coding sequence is TGTGCCAGCAGCCTCTCCGGACAGGGGGCGTCGTTCTTT. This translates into CASSLSGQGASFF.

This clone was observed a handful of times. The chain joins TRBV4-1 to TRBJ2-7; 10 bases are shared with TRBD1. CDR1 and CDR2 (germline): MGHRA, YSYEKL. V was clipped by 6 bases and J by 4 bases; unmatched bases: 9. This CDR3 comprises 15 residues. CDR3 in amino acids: CASRPKPGQGYEQYF. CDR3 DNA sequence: TGCGCCAGCAGACCCAAACCGGGACAGGGGTACGAGCAGTACTTC.

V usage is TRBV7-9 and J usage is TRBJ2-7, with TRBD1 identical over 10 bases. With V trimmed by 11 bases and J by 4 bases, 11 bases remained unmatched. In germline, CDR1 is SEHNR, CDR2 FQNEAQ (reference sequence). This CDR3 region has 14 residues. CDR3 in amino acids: CAGATGTGAYEQYF. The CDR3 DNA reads TGTGCCGGGGCAACCGGGACAGGGGCTTACGAGCAGTACTTC.

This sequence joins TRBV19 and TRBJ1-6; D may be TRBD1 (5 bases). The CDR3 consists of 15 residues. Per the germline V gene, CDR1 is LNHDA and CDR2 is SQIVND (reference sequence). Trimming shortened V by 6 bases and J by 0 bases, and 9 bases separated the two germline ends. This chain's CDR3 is CASRPDSSYNSPLHF. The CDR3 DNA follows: TGTGCCAGTAGGCCCGACAGCTCCTATAATTCACCCCTCCACTTT.

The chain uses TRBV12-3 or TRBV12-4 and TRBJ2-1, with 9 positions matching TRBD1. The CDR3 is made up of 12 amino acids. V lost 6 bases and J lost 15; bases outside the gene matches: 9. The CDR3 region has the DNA TGTGCCAGCAGACCCGCAGACAGGGGGACGTTCTTC. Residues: CASRPADRGTFF.

In DNA form, the CDR3 reads TGTGCCAGCAGCTTTTTTAGCGGGGAGACCCAGTACTTC. This gives the protein CASSFFSGETQYF. The chain carries TRBV7-2 and TRBJ2-5, with TRBD2 matching over 7 bases. The CDR3 extends over 13 amino acids. The germline V gene has CDR1 SGHTA and CDR2 FQGNSA. The V and J ends lost 3 bases and 5 bases, in that order; junction bases with no gene match: 3. Drawing the rest from reference TRBV7-2 and TRBJ2-5, the complete variable domain is GAGVSQSPSNKVTEKGKDVELRCDPISGHTALYWYRQSLGQGLEFLIYFQGNSAPDKSGLPSDRFSAERTGGSVSTLTIQRTQQEDSAVYLCASSFFSGETQYFGPGTRLLVL.

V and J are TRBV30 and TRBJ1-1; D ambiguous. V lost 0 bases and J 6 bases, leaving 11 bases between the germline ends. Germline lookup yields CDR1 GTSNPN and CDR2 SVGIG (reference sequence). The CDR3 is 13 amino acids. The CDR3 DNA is TGTGCCTGGAGTGTCACCGGGTGGGCTGAAGCTTTCTTT. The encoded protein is CAWSVTGWAEAFF.

The CDR3 loop is CSASNGQGGNYGYTF. CDR3 bases: TGCAGTGCTAGTAACGGTCAAGGGGGTAACTATGGCTACACCTTC. The J gene is TRBJ1-2, the V gene TRBV20-1; D might be TRBD1 (6 bases). The V end lost 3 bases, the J end lost 1 base, and 15 bases lay between the germline ends. The CDR3 contains 15 residues. The germline V gene has CDR1 DFQATT and CDR2 SNEGSKA (reference sequence).

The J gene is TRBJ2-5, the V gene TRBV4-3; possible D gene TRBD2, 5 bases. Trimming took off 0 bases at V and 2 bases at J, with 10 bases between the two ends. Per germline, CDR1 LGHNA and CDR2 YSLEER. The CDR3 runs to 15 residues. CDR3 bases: TGCGCCAGCAGCCAAGAAGGAGGTGTGCAAGAGACCCAGTACTTC. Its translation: CASSQEGGVQETQYF.

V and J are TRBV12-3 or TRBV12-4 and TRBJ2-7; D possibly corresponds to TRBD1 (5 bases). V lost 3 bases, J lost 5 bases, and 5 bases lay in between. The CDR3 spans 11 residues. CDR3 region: CASSLGHEQYF. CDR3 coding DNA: TGTGCCAGCAGTTTGGGGCACGAGCAGTACTTC.

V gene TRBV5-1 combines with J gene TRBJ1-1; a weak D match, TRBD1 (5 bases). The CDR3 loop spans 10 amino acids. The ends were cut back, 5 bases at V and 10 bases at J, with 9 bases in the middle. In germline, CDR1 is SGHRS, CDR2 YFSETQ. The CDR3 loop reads CASRRGAAFF. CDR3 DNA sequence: TGCGCCAGCAGACGCGGGGCAGCTTTCTTT.

The DNA of the CDR3 is TGCGCCAGCAGCCGGGGGGATAGGGACACTGAAGCTTTCTTT. Protein product: CASSRGDRDTEAFF. This rearrangement joins TRBV4-3 to TRBJ1-1; tentatively, D is TRBD1 (5 bases). The CDR3 consists of 14 residues. Trimming took 4 bases from V and 3 from J, leaving 12 bases between them. In germline, CDR1 is LGHNA, CDR2 YSLEER.

In DNA, the CDR3 is TGCAGCGTTACTGGGACAGGGGCCGCTAACTATGGCTACACCTTC. Translation gives CSVTGTGAANYGYTF. The chain has TRBV29-1 and TRBJ1-2; 10 bases are a match to TRBD1. The CDR3 covers 15 residues. Germline trimming cut 5 bases from V and 0 bases from J; bases unmatched to any gene: 6. CDR1 SQVTM and CDR2 ANQGSEA come from the germline V gene.

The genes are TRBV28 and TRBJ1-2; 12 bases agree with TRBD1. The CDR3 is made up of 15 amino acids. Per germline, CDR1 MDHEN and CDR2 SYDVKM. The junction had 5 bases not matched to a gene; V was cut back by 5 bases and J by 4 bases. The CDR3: CASSPGTGGLYGYTF. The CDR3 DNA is TGTGCCAGCAGTCCGGGGACAGGGGGCCTCTATGGCTACACCTTC.

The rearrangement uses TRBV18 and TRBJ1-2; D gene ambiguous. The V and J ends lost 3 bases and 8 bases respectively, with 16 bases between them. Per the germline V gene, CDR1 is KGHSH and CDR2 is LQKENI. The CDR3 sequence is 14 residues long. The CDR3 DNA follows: TGTGCCAGCTCACCGGGCCCAATCTTTGGGGGCTACACCTTC. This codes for CASSPGPIFGGYTF. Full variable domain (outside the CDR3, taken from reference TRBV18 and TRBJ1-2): NAGVMQNPRHLVRRRGQEARLRCSPMKGHSHVYWYRQLPEEGLKFMVYLQKENIIDESGMPKERFSAEFPKEGPSILRIQQVVRGDSAAYFCASSPGPIFGGYTFGSGTRLTVV.